These 27 T cell receptor beta chains came from one sample sequenced in a study of cytomegalovirus exposure and HLA in healthy donors. Data came from immunoSEQ multiplex PCR; TCRdb stores just in-frame clones and leaves some out. This table holds tens of thousands of clones, 93% found once. Source material: PBMCs. The receptor source for this set is a woman aged 30 to 39 in good health and CMV-seropositive.

The chain has TRBV5-4 and TRBJ2-4; TRBD2 matches at 9 bases. CDR3 size: 18 residues. The V segment lost 0 bases and the J segment 3 bases; nucleotides outside the gene matches: 10. Germline V gene data show CDR1 as SGHNT and CDR2 as YYREEE (reference sequence). The CDR3 here is CASSLEASSGRRKNIQYF. In DNA form, the CDR3 reads TGTGCCAGCAGCTTGGAAGCAAGCAGCGGGAGGCGCAAAAACATTCAGTACTTC.

The rearrangement links TRBV30 to TRBJ1-5; D remains ambiguous. V was cut by 2 bases and J by 9 bases, with 8 bases left in between. CDR1 GTSNPN and CDR2 SVGIG come from the germline V gene (reference sequence). There are 11 residues in the CDR3. The CDR3 is CAWSLSGPQHF. DNA of the CDR3: TGTGCCTGGAGTCTGTCGGGGCCCCAGCATTTT.

The rearrangement joins TRBV19 to TRBJ2-2; 7 bases line up with TRBD2. This CDR3 contains 14 residues. Germline V CDR1 and CDR2: LNHDA, SQIVND (reference sequence). V was pared by 5 bases and J by 6 bases, with 6 bases of the junction left unmatched. CDR3 DNA sequence: TGTGCCAGTAGTCTAGGACTAGAGGCCGGGGAGCTGTTTTTT. It encodes CASSLGLEAGELFF.

V is TRBV28 and J is TRBJ1-2, with 12 bases identical to TRBD1. Germline lookup yields CDR1 MDHEN and CDR2 SYDVKM. V lost 4 bases to trimming and J lost 8 bases; unmatched junction nucleotides: 5. This CDR3 has 14 amino acids. CDR3 sequence: CASSWGQGARGYTF. Written as DNA, the CDR3 is TGTGCCAGCAGTTGGGGACAGGGGGCGCGAGGCTACACCTTC.

This clone showed up just once. This rearrangement joins TRBV5-4 to TRBJ2-4; 7 nucleotides line up with TRBD1. This CDR3 is 17 amino acids long. Losses at the gene ends were 0 bases for V and 0 bases for J; bases not matched to a gene: 6. Germline V gene data show CDR1 as SGHNT and CDR2 as YYREEE (reference sequence). This CDR3 reads CASSLEVQGLAKNIQYF. The CDR3, as DNA: TGTGCCAGCAGCTTGGAGGTACAGGGGCTAGCCAAAAACATTCAGTACTTC. Full variable domain (rest looked up from reference TRBV5-4 and TRBJ2-4): ETGVTQSPTHLIKTRGQQVTLRCSSQSGHNTVSWYQQALGQGPQFIFQYYREEENGRGNFPPRFSGLQFPNYSSELNVNALELDDSALYLCASSLEVQGLAKNIQYFGAGTRLSVL.

The J gene is TRBJ2-7, the V gene TRBV4-1; D is possibly TRBD2 (5 bases). CDR1 and CDR2 (germline): MGHRA, YSYEKL. The CDR3 contains 17 residues. Deletions cut 0 bases from V and 2 bases from J, with 17 bases between. The DNA for the CDR3 is TGCGCCAGCAGCCAAGAACGGCGAGGGATTGAAACCTACGAGCAGTACTTC. This encodes CASSQERRGIETYEQYF.

The chain has TRBV10-3 and TRBJ2-7; 16 positions agree with TRBD2. CDR1 is ENHRY and CDR2 is SYGVKD in the germline V gene. V was pared by 6 bases and J by 2 bases, with 7 bases of the junction left unmatched. The CDR3 loop spans 17 amino acids. CDR3 sequence (DNA): TGTGCCATCAGCCCCGGGACTAGCGGGAGGGACGCCTACGAGCAGTACTTC. Amino acids: CAISPGTSGRDAYEQYF.

The J gene is TRBJ2-5, the V gene TRBV5-4; D perhaps matches TRBD2 (6 bases). Germline CDR1 SGHNT, CDR2 YYREEE (reference sequence). The CDR3 has 14 amino acids. V lost 2 bases, J lost 7 bases, and 15 bases lay in between. CDR3 sequence reads: CASSFRDSGGTQYF. In nucleotides, the CDR3 is TGTGCCAGCAGCTTCCGGGACTCCGGGGGGACCCAGTACTTC.

The chain links TRBV27 to TRBJ2-7, with 9 bases that match TRBD2. J lost 3 bases, V lost 6 bases, and 3 bases had no gene match. This CDR3 has 13 amino acids. Germline CDR1 is MNHEY and CDR2 is SMNVEV (reference sequence). CDR3 in DNA: TGTGCCAGCAGGCCTAGCGGGAACTACGAGCAGTACTTC. It yields the protein CASRPSGNYEQYF.

The rearrangement uses TRBV11-3 and TRBJ2-7; tentative D call: TRBD2 (6 bases). Per germline, CDR1 SGHNT and CDR2 YENEEA. V was clipped by 1 base and J by 7 bases, with 32 bases between them. This CDR3 contains 20 residues. The CDR3 nucleotides read TGTGCCAGCAGCTTAGCCCTAGCGCAAGGAGGGAAGGGGATTTATGGGGAGCAGTACTTC. Its protein product is CASSLALAQGGKGIYGEQYF.

This chain joins TRBV28 and TRBJ2-7; 9 bases map to TRBD2. V was pared by 5 bases and J by 0 bases, with 17 bases of the junction left unmatched. The CDR3 has 19 amino acids. CDR1 MDHEN and CDR2 SYDVKM come from the germline V gene. The CDR3 DNA is TGTGCCAGCAGTCCCGACCTTTGGGGACTAGCTAAGATCTCCTACGAGCAGTACTTC. Translating gives CASSPDLWGLAKISYEQYF.

This clone occurred once. The J gene is TRBJ2-1, the V gene TRBV9, with 11 bases that match TRBD2. V was pared by 5 bases and J by 8 bases, with 0 bases of the junction left unmatched. The CDR3 extends over 12 amino acids. CDR1 is SGDLS and CDR2 is YYNGEE in the germline V gene. CDR3 sequence: CASRGLADEQFF. The CDR3 coding sequence is TGTGCCAGCAGGGGACTAGCGGATGAGCAGTTCTTC. Full variable domain (missing parts from reference TRBV9 and TRBJ2-1): DSGVTQTPKHLITATGQRVTLRCSPRSGDLSVYWYQQSLDQGLQFLIQYYNGEERAKGNILERFSAQQFPDLHSELNLSSLELGDSALYFCASRGLADEQFFGPGTRLTVL.

V usage is TRBV6-6 and J usage is TRBJ2-1, with D perhaps matching TRBD2 (6 bases). The CDR3 is 15 residues long. Trimming removed 5 bases from V and 5 bases from J, with 16 bases in between. CDR1 MNHNY and CDR2 SVGAGI come from the germline V gene (reference sequence). The CDR3 DNA is TGTGCCAGCAGTCCTAGGGAGCGGGCGGACAATGAGCAGTTCTTC. Translated, it gives CASSPRERADNEQFF.

The chain has TRBV19 and TRBJ2-1, with 8 nucleotides matching TRBD2. Germline lookup yields CDR1 LNHDA and CDR2 SQIVND (reference sequence). The CDR3 is 17 residues long. The trim removed 4 bases at V and 4 bases at J, leaving 12 bases unmatched. The CDR3 spells CASSTGSSSGRYNEQFF. CDR3 coding DNA: TGTGCCAGTAGTACCGGATCCTCTAGCGGGCGGTACAATGAGCAGTTCTTC. The full variable domain, completed using reference TRBV19 and TRBJ2-1, is DGGITQSPKYLFRKEGQNVTLSCEQNLNHDAMYWYRQDPGQGLRLIYYSQIVNDFQKGDIAEGYSVSREKKESFPLTVTSAQKNPTAFYLCASSTGSSSGRYNEQFFGPGTRLTVL.

The chain carries TRBV28 and TRBJ2-5, with D tentatively TRBD2 (6 bases). CDR1 MDHEN and CDR2 SYDVKM come from the germline V gene. Trimming left V 5 bases short and J 4 bases short, with 17 bases between. The CDR3 runs 15 residues. The CDR3 spells CASSTPFVGGETQYF. The CDR3 nucleotides read TGTGCCAGCAGTACCCCCTTTGTGGGGGGAGAGACCCAGTACTTC.

The gene calls are TRBV7-2 and TRBJ1-1; D call uncertain. The V and J ends lost 1 base and 3 bases respectively, with 9 bases between them. Germline V CDR1 and CDR2: SGHTA, FQGNSA. The CDR3 loop spans 14 amino acids. CDR3 coding DNA: TGTGCCAGCAGCTTAGGGCAGGCTCACACTGAAGCTTTCTTT. This encodes CASSLGQAHTEAFF.

V is TRBV6-5 and J is TRBJ2-1; unclear D gene. The CDR3 contains 14 residues. The V and J ends lost 0 bases and 3 bases respectively, with 6 bases between them. Germline V gene lookup returns CDR1 MNHEY and CDR2 SVGAGI. The CDR3 region is CASSYSASYNEQFF. In DNA form, the CDR3 reads TGTGCCAGCAGTTACTCCGCTAGCTACAATGAGCAGTTCTTC.

This chain uses TRBV5-1 with TRBJ2-5; D is perhaps TRBD1 (7 bases). Trimming removed 3 bases at V and 2 bases at J, with 14 bases between. The CDR3 covers 15 residues. Germline V CDR1 and CDR2: SGHRS, YFSETQ. This chain's CDR3 is CASSWTTGAQETQYF. The CDR3 bases are TGCGCCAGCAGCTGGACTACAGGGGCACAAGAGACCCAGTACTTC.

The rearrangement joins TRBV11-2 to TRBJ2-7; 9 bases map to TRBD2. This CDR3 contains 14 residues. Germline trimming cut 5 bases from V and 13 bases from J; bases unmatched to any gene: 15. Per the germline V gene, CDR1 is SGHAT and CDR2 is FQNNGV. The CDR3 nucleotides are TGTGCCAGCAGCCCCACCCGCCCTAGCGGGACGTTCTACTTC. This translates into CASSPTRPSGTFYF.

The rearrangement joins TRBV7-2 to TRBJ2-7; a weak D match, TRBD2 (6 bases). This CDR3 is 14 amino acids long. Germline V gene lookup returns CDR1 SGHTA and CDR2 FQGNSA. The germline V and J ends were trimmed by 0 bases and 6 bases, with 12 bases remaining between them. The CDR3 bases are TGTGCCAGCAGCTTAGCGGCGGGACCGCTCGAGCAGTACTTC. Translating gives CASSLAAGPLEQYF.

CDR3 protein: CASSQRGSGANVLTF. Written as DNA, the CDR3 is TGCGCCAGCAGCCAGCGGGGGTCTGGGGCCAACGTCCTGACTTTC. V is TRBV4-3 and J is TRBJ2-6; TRBD2 agrees at 7 bases. Germline V gives CDR1 LGHNA, CDR2 YSLEER. The CDR3 is made up of 15 amino acids. Trimming took 3 bases from V and 1 from J; bases not matched to a gene: 0.

V is TRBV28 and J is TRBJ2-7; possibly TRBD1 for D (5 bases). The length of the CDR3 is 14 residues. Per germline, CDR1 MDHEN and CDR2 SYDVKM. Trimming took 6 bases from V and 2 from J, leaving 14 bases between them. The CDR3: CASRPPDTTYEQYF. The CDR3, as DNA: TGTGCCAGCAGGCCTCCGGACACAACCTACGAGCAGTACTTC.

This clone appeared a single time. The rearrangement links TRBV19 to TRBJ1-2; D unresolved. Germline-derived CDR1 and CDR2 are LNHDA and SQIVND (reference sequence). V was clipped by 3 bases and J by 4 bases, with 27 bases between them. CDR3 length: 19 residues. CDR3 protein: CASSISWRVPLHGSYGYTF. The CDR3 DNA is TGTGCCAGTAGTATCTCGTGGAGGGTACCTCTTCATGGGAGCTATGGCTACACCTTC. Looking up the rest from reference TRBV19 and TRBJ1-2 gives the full variable domain: DGGITQSPKYLFRKEGQNVTLSCEQNLNHDAMYWYRQDPGQGLRLIYYSQIVNDFQKGDIAEGYSVSREKKESFPLTVTSAQKNPTAFYLCASSISWRVPLHGSYGYTFGSGTRLTVV.

The genes are TRBV6-5 and TRBJ1-2; TRBD1 matches 7 bases. CDR1 is MNHEY, CDR2 SVGAGI, per germline. CDR3 length equals 13 residues. Trimming took 6 bases from V and 6 from J; bases not matched to a gene: 7. CDR3 protein: CASRTGTVHGYTF. The CDR3 bases are TGTGCCAGCAGGACCGGGACAGTTCATGGCTACACCTTC.

This sequence joins TRBV28 and TRBJ1-5; no firm D call. Germline V gene sequence: CDR1 MDHEN, CDR2 SYDVKM. There are 13 residues in the CDR3. The germline V and J ends were trimmed by 2 bases and 6 bases, with 8 bases remaining between them. The CDR3 nucleotides read TGTGCCAGCAGTTTAATGGGCACTCAGCCCCAGCATTTT. It is translated as CASSLMGTQPQHF.

CDR3 sequence reads: CASRPGLAGAYEQYF. The CDR3 bases are TGTGCCAGCAGGCCCGGACTAGCGGGAGCCTACGAGCAGTACTTC. The rearrangement links TRBV6-1 to TRBJ2-7; 13 nucleotides align to TRBD2. Germline lookup yields CDR1 MNHNS and CDR2 SASEGT. With V trimmed by 6 bases and J by 2 bases, 4 bases remained unmatched. There are 15 residues in the CDR3.

The chain combines TRBV6-1 with TRBJ1-2; D is perhaps TRBD1 (6 bases). The CDR3 is 11 amino acids. V was trimmed by 6 bases and J by 8 bases, leaving 10 bases between them. Germline CDR1 MNHNS, CDR2 SASEGT. CDR3 nucleotide sequence: TGTGCCAGCAGCCCCAGGGGAGGCTACACCTTC. Protein product: CASSPRGGYTF.